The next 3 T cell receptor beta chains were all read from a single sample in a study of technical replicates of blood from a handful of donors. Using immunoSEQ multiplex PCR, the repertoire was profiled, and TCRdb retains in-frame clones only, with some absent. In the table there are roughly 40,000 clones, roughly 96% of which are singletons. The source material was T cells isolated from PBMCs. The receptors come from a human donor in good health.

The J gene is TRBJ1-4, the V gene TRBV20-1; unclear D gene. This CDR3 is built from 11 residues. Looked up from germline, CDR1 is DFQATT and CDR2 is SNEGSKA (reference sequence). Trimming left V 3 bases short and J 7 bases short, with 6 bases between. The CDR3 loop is CSARVGEKLFF. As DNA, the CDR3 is TGCAGTGCTAGGGTCGGTGAAAAACTGTTTTTT.

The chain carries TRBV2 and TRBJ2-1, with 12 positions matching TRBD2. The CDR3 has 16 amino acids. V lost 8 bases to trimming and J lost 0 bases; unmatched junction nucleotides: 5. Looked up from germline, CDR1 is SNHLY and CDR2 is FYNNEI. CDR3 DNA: TGTGCCAGCGAGACTAGCGGGAGCAGCTCCTACAATGAGCAGTTCTTC. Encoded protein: CASETSGSSSYNEQFF.

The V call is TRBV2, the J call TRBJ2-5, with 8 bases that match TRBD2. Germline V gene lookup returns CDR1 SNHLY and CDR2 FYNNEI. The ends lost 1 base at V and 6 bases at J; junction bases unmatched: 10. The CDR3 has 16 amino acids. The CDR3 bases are TGTGCCAGCAGTGAAGGGGTGGCAGGGACTAGGAAGACCCAGTACTTC. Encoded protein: CASSEGVAGTRKTQYF.